The 18 T cell receptor beta chains presented below share a single source sample, sequenced in a study of OX40 agonist ivuxolimab in advanced cancers. Profiled with immunoSEQ multiplex PCR; TCRdb holds only in-frame clones, not every one. Among 33,000 or so clones listed, approximately 81% were seen once. The sample consisted of CD4+ or CD8+ T cells sorted from blood, taken in a trial of the OX40 agonist ivuxolimab. The receptors were gathered from an adult with an advanced solid tumor such as melanoma, head and neck, liver or kidney cancer.

This chain joins TRBV9 and TRBJ1-2; 7 bases fit TRBD1. Germline V CDR1 and CDR2: SGDLS, YYNGEE. The CDR3 consists of 14 residues. V was clipped by 5 bases and J by 4 bases; unmatched bases: 8. The CDR3 nucleotides read TGTGCCAGCAGTGGGGAAGGGGGCTCCTATGGCTACACCTTC. Protein sequence: CASSGEGGSYGYTF.

A few counts support this clone. J is TRBJ1-1 and V is TRBV7-9; D remains unclear. The V gene's germline CDR1 is SEHNR and CDR2 FQNEAQ (reference sequence). The CDR3 extends over 14 amino acids. V was clipped by 7 bases and J by 4 bases, with 16 bases between them. The CDR3 nucleotides read TGTGCCAGCACCCTCGGGTCGTCAGGCACTGAAGCTTTCTTT. Protein sequence: CASTLGSSGTEAFF.

Only one count was recorded for this clone. The chain has TRBV7-9 and TRBJ1-4; 10 bases align to TRBD1. After removal of 5 bases from V and 6 bases from J, the junction contained 9 bases not matched to a gene. The CDR3 loop spans 16 amino acids. CDR1 is SEHNR, CDR2 FQNEAQ, per germline (reference sequence). In nucleotides, the CDR3 is TGTGCCAGCAGCGCCTCCGACAGGGGGCGGTATGAAAAACTGTTTTTT. It translates to CASSASDRGRYEKLFF.

The CDR3 reads CASSLEGTGGELFF. For the CDR3, the DNA is TGTGCCAGCAGTTTAGAGGGGACGGGCGGGGAGCTGTTTTTT. The rearrangement links TRBV28 to TRBJ2-2; D tentatively fits TRBD1 or TRBD2 (5 bases each). Germline V gene sequence: CDR1 MDHEN, CDR2 SYDVKM. The CDR3 is 14 residues long. The V and J ends lost 2 bases and 7 bases respectively, with 11 bases between them.

This clone was detected only a few times. The genes are TRBV28 and TRBJ2-3; 10 positions agree with TRBD1. Germline CDR1 is MDHEN and CDR2 is SYDVKM. After removal of 6 bases from V and 0 bases from J, the junction contained 15 bases not matched to a gene. The CDR3 has 19 residues. In DNA, the CDR3 is TGTGCCAGCAGCCCGCCGGGACAGGGGATAAACTTTAGCACAGATACGCAGTATTTT. Amino acids: CASSPPGQGINFSTDTQYF.

The gene calls are TRBV6-6 and TRBJ2-1; D uncertain. CDR1 and CDR2 (germline): MNHNY, SVGAGI (reference sequence). CDR3 length equals 11 residues. Trimming took off 6 bases at V and 7 bases at J, with 7 bases between the two ends. The CDR3 coding sequence is TGTGCCAGCAGCCCCGAGAATGAGCAGTTCTTC. Translating it yields CASSPENEQFF.

The chain carries TRBV5-1 and TRBJ2-5; the D gene could be TRBD1 or TRBD2 (5 bases each). The germline V gene has CDR1 SGHRS and CDR2 YFSETQ. The CDR3 runs to 14 residues. Between the trimmed V and J ends, which lost 2 bases and 3 bases, there was a span of 11 bases. CDR3 bases: TGCGCCAGCAGCTTTGGGAGCAGGGAAGAGACCCAGTACTTC. It translates to CASSFGSREETQYF.

The rearrangement links TRBV7-2 to TRBJ1-3; 7 nucleotides agree with TRBD1. Germline trimming cut 6 bases from V and 8 bases from J; bases unmatched to any gene: 10. This CDR3 has 14 amino acids. Germline V gene lookup returns CDR1 SGHTA and CDR2 FQGNSA. This CDR3 is CASSNRGGGDTIYF. CDR3 in DNA: TGTGCCAGCAGTAACAGGGGCGGGGGCGACACCATATATTTT.

This chain uses TRBV5-1 with TRBJ2-1, with 9 nucleotides matching TRBD2. The CDR3 spans 15 residues. The V gene's germline CDR1 is SGHRS and CDR2 YFSETQ. V lost 7 bases to trimming and J lost 8 bases; unmatched junction nucleotides: 13. The CDR3 spells CASGPRTSDNDEQFF. CDR3 DNA: TGCGCCAGCGGCCCCCGGACTAGCGATAACGATGAGCAGTTCTTC.

This chain uses TRBV11-2 with TRBJ1-1; D uncertain. The CDR3 is made up of 14 amino acids. In germline, CDR1 is SGHAT, CDR2 FQNNGV. Trimming stripped 7 bases from V and 5 bases from J, with 17 bases between. The CDR3 DNA sequence: TGTGCCAGCACGGCGTTTAGGAGCGGGACTGAAGCTTTCTTT. Protein sequence: CASTAFRSGTEAFF.

V usage is TRBV2 and J usage is TRBJ2-1; TRBD2 might be the D (6 bases). Trimming cost V 7 bases and J 2 bases, with 9 bases left between them. The CDR3 runs to 13 residues. Looked up from germline, CDR1 is SNHLY and CDR2 is FYNNEI. CDR3 bases: TGTGCCAGCAACCCGGGAGCCTACAATGAGCAGTTCTTC. Amino acids: CASNPGAYNEQFF.

This chain links TRBV28 with TRBJ2-1; no clear D. Deletions cut 2 bases from V and 5 bases from J, with 13 bases between. CDR3 length: 15 amino acids. Germline V gene sequence: CDR1 MDHEN, CDR2 SYDVKM. The CDR3 bases are TGTGCCAGCAGTTTAGGTTGGCCTTTAAACAATGAGCAGTTCTTC. Protein sequence: CASSLGWPLNNEQFF.

As concerns this clone: The same CDR3 is also encoded by other DNA sequences in this sample. The rearrangement joins TRBV4-1 to TRBJ2-3, with D perhaps TRBD2 (6 bases). The germline CDR1 and CDR2 sequences are MGHRA and YSYEKL. V was trimmed by 3 bases and J by 0 bases, leaving 10 bases between them. The CDR3 totals 15 residues. The CDR3: CASSQFSGSTDTQYF. The CDR3, as DNA: TGCGCCAGCAGCCAGTTCAGCGGGAGCACAGATACGCAGTATTTT.

This clone was seen a handful of times. The chain has TRBV18 and TRBJ1-1, with TRBD1 as a possible D gene (5 bases). Looked up from germline, CDR1 is KGHSH and CDR2 is LQKENI. CDR3 length: 13 amino acids. Trimming left V 4 bases short and J 1 base short, with 7 bases between. In DNA, the CDR3 is TGTGCCAGCTCACTTACAGGGAACACTGAAGCTTTCTTT. Its translation: CASSLTGNTEAFF.

The chain combines TRBV30 with TRBJ1-5, with unresolved D. Germline CDR1 GTSNPN, CDR2 SVGIG (reference sequence). The CDR3 totals 14 residues. V shed 2 bases and J shed 1 base, with 9 bases lying between them. In DNA, the CDR3 is TGTGCCTGGAGTAAGGGCGCAAGCAATCAGCCCCAGCATTTT. Translating it yields CAWSKGASNQPQHF.

The chain links TRBV7-6 to TRBJ2-1; no clear D gene. The germline gives CDR1 SGHVS, CDR2 FNYEAQ. This CDR3 spans 13 amino acids. Trimming removed 5 bases at V and 9 bases at J, with 14 bases between. CDR3 in amino acids: CASSPSVGSEQFF. In DNA, the CDR3 is TGTGCCAGCAGCCCCAGCGTTGGATCTGAGCAGTTCTTC.

The chain uses TRBV11-2 and TRBJ2-5; D is perhaps TRBD1 (8 bases). The CDR3 is made up of 15 amino acids. CDR1 is SGHAT, CDR2 FQNNGV, per germline. The V gene lost 5 bases and the J gene lost 5 bases, with 18 bases spanning the gap. CDR3 protein: CASSHLQQGGETQYF. In DNA, the CDR3 is TGTGCCAGCAGCCATTTACAACAGGGGGGGGAGACCCAGTACTTC.

The gene calls are TRBV5-1 and TRBJ2-1, with D unresolved. CDR1 is SGHRS, CDR2 YFSETQ, per germline. V dropped 2 bases and J dropped 4 bases, with 7 bases sitting between them. There are 13 residues in the CDR3. The CDR3 DNA sequence: TGCGCCAGCAGCTTTCCAGGATACAATGAGCAGTTCTTC. Amino acid sequence: CASSFPGYNEQFF.